The present T cell receptor beta chain was sequenced within a study of shared clonotypes between healthy human individuals. Germline V gene lookup returns CDR1 SEHNR and CDR2 FQNEAQ (reference sequence). This CDR3 has 15 residues. The ends were cut back, 3 bases at V and 5 bases at J, with 16 bases in the middle. On sorted subsets, replicate PCRs used 150 to 250 ng DNA, or tens of thousands of T cell genomes. The table came from immunoSEQ multiplex PCR; TCRdb's copy has only in-frame clones and leaves some out. The sample lists some 2.1 million clones, 85% to 95% occurring once. The naive CD8 fraction comprised CD45RO-negative cells positively selected for CCR7 and excluded terminally differentiated effector memory CD45RA+ cells. As to this clone: Its antigen is not known.

Study-level findings and limits: For naive CD4 cells, 4% to 6% of clonotypes were shared across a handful of donors. On the whole, naive subsets had larger estimated richness than memory subsets had.

The sequence came from a man aged 18 to 35 in good health. Some clones in this sample may be carry-over from other donors' samples. This chain uses TRBV7-9 with TRBJ2-5; a possible D gene is TRBD2 (6 bases). Sequenced input: naive CD8+ T cells from PBMCs. DNA for the CDR3: TGTGCCAGCAGCTTGGGTCTAGCGATCACGGAGACCCAGTACTTC. This sequence encodes CASSLGLAITETQYF.